A single sample gave rise to the 3 T cell receptor beta chains below, sequenced in a study of lung T cells in sarcoidosis with Löfgren's syndrome. From the reads, TCRdb called clonotypes with MiXCR, one entry per CDR3 protein. The sample lists 50,000 to 65,000 distinct CDR3 sequences, roughly 20% occurring once. Source material: CD4+ T cells from PBMCs. All receptors derive from a human donor with sarcoidosis (Löfgren's syndrome or another form), or a control subject (not recorded which).

The chain joins TRBV6-6 to TRBJ2-7; D could derive from TRBD1 or TRBD2 (5 bases each). V was shortened by 2 bases and J by 9 bases, with 14 bases between the two germline ends. This CDR3 has 13 residues. Germline V gives CDR1 MNHNY, CDR2 SVGAGI (reference sequence). The CDR3 DNA sequence: TGTGCCAGCAGTTACCTGGGGGTTGGCGGGCAGTACGTC. As protein: CASSYLGVGGQYV.

This clonotype was observed many times. The chain joins TRBV27 to TRBJ2-5; 12 bases are shared with TRBD2. CDR3 length: 14 amino acids. Germline loops: CDR1 MNHEY, CDR2 SMNVEV (reference sequence). The V segment lost 8 bases and the J segment 6 bases; nucleotides outside the gene matches: 7. CDR3 in amino acids: CASSSSGGAKTQYF. As DNA, the CDR3 is TGTGCCAGCTCGTCTAGCGGGGGGGCGAAGACCCAGTACTTC.

There are many counts of this clonotype. The chain carries TRBV4-2 and TRBJ2-3, with TRBD1 matching over 7 bases. Germline CDR1 LGHNA, CDR2 YNFKEQ. J lost 4 bases, V lost 0 bases, and 19 bases had no gene match. The CDR3 has 20 residues. As DNA, the CDR3 is TGTGCCAGCAGCCAAGATAGGGGGCGAGAGAAAACTGGTCGAGCAGATACGCAGTATTTT. Amino acid sequence: CASSQDRGREKTGRADTQYF.